Here is one T cell receptor beta chain with its context. This sample is part of a study of blood T cell repertoires in COVID-19. At the level of the study: Samples came from the United States, Italy and Spain, spanning acute and convalescent COVID-19.

Germline values: CDR1 MNHEY, CDR2 SVGAGI. The length of the CDR3 is 14 residues. V lost 7 bases and J lost 2, with 14 bases in between. Authors' processing steps: By means of reference gene primer amplification, nucleated cell counts were estimated. This table comes from immunoSEQ multiplex PCR, and its TCRdb copy is limited to in-frame clones, with some not included. V, J and clone size were drawn from that table, and D and trimming were deduced from the DNA. The profile shows over 90,000 clones, about 85% of them singletons. The rearrangement joins TRBV6-5 to TRBJ1-2; D is unresolved. Sequenced input: peripheral blood. This sequence was found in a man aged 50-59 years with active COVID-19. CDR3 amino acids: CASTRPTANYGYTF. CDR3 nucleotides: TGTGCCAGCACCCGCCCCACAGCCAACTATGGCTACACCTTC.